This T cell receptor (beta chain) was sequenced during a study of tumor-infiltrating lymphocytes in primary liver carcinoma. About this clonotype itself: Antigen unknown. Relative to the germline gene, one junction end is altered; a read error may explain this.

Between 20 and 30 mg of unsorted bulk tissue served as the source from which RNA and DNA were co-extracted. Surgeons resected the patients' primary liver carcinomas. Every tumor was sampled at five separate regions. A constant-region primer served to make TCR beta cDNA from about 500 ng total RNA. Slightly modified ARM-PCR, run as three nested multiplex PCR rounds, produced the TCR beta libraries. TRBV1-TRBV30 forward primers paired with a C-beta reverse primer were used in the first two PCR rounds, which ran roughly 9 cycles each. Each CDR3 protein is one row after TCRdb ran MiXCR on the multiplex PCR reads. The profile shows 70,000 to 95,000 distinct CDR3 sequences, roughly two thirds of them singletons. This CDR3 region has 19 residues. In germline, CDR1 is SGHNT, CDR2 YENEEA. Study-wide results and caveats: Compared with tumor region pairs, tumor-adjacent and tumor-blood pairs overlapped less.

The rearrangement joins TRBV11-3 to TRBJ2-2; 11 nucleotides align to TRBD2. What was sequenced was liver tumor tissue from sampling region 4. The subset here: tumor region T4, right-lateral pole. This receptor was obtained from a man aged 35-49 years with primary liver carcinoma and hepatitis B virus infection. In nucleotides, the CDR3 is TGCGCCAGCAGTACGTTAGCGGGAGGGCCCCTTTCGAACACCGGGGAGCTGTTTTTT. The encoded protein is CASSTLAGGPLSNTGELFF. Variable domain in full (rest from reference TRBV11-3 and TRBJ2-2): EAGVVQSPRYKIIEKKQPVAFWCNPISGHNTLYWYLQNLGQGPELLIRYENEEAVDDSQLPKDRFSAERLKGVDSTLKIQPAELGDSAVYLCASSTLAGGPLSNTGELFFGEGSRLTVL.